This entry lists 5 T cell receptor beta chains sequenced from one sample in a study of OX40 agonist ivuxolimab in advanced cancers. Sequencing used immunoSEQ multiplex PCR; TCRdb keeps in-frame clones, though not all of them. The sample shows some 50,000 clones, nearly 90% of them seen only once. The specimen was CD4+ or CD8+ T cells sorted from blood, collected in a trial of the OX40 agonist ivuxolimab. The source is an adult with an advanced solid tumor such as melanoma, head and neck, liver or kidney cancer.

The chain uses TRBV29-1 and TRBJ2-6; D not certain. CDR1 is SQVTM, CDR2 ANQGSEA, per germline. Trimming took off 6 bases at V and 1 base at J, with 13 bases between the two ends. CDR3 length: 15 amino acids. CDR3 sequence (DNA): TGCAGCGTCACATCCACTGCGTCTGGGGCCAACGTCCTGACTTTC. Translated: CSVTSTASGANVLTF. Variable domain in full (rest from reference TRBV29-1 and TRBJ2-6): SAVISQKPSRDICQRGTSLTIQCQVDSQVTMMFWYRQQPGQSLTLIATANQGSEATYESGFVIDKFPISRPNLTFSTLTVSNMSPEDSSIYLCSVTSTASGANVLTFGAGSRLTVL.

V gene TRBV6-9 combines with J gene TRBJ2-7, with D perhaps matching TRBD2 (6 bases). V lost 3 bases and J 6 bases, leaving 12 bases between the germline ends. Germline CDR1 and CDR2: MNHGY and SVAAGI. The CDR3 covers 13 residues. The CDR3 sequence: CASSYSPGGEQYF. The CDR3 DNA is TGTGCCAGCAGTTACTCCCCCGGGGGCGAGCAGTACTTC.

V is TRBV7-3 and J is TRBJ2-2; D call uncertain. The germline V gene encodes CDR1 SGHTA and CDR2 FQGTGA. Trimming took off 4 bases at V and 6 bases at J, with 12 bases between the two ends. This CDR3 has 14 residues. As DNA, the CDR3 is TGTGCCAGCAGCTCGCAGGTCGTGGCCGGGGAGCTGTTTTTT. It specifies CASSSQVVAGELFF.

CDR3 sequence (DNA): TGTGCCAGCTCGGAACATAGCAATCAGCCCCAGCATTTT. It translates to CASSEHSNQPQHF. The chain couples TRBV18 to TRBJ1-5; D not certain. The CDR3 loop spans 13 amino acids. The ends were cut back, 6 bases at V and 0 bases at J, with 6 bases in the middle. Looked up from germline, CDR1 is KGHSH and CDR2 is LQKENI.

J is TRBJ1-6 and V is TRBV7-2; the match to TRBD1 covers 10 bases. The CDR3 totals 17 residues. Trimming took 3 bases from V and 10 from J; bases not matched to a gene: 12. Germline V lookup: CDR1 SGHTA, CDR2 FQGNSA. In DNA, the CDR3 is TGTGCCAGCAGCTTTAACGAATTTGACAGGGGGCTGTCACCCCTCCACTTT. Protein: CASSFNEFDRGLSPLHF.